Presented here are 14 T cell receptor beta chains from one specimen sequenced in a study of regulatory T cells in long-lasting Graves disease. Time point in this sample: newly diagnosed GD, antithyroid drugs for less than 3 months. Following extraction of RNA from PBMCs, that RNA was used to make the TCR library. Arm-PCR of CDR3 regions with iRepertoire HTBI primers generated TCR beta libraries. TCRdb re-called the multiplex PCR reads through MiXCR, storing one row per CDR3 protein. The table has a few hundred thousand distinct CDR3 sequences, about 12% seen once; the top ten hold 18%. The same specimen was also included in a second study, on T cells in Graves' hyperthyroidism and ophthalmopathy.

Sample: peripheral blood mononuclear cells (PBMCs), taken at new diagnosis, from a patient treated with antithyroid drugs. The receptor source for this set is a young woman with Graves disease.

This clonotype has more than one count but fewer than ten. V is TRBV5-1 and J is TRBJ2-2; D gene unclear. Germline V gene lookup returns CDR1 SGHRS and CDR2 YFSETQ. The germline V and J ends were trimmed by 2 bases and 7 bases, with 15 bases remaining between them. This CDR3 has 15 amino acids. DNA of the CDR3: TGCGCCAGCAGCTTTTTGTGGGATAAAGGCGGGGAGCTGTTTTTT. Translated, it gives CASSFLWDKGGELFF.

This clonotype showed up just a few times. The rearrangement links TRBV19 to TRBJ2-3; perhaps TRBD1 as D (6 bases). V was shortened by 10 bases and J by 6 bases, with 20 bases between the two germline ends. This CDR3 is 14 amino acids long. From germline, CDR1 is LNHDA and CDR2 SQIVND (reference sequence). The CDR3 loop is CATTTGYGVDTQYF. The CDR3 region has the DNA TGTGCCACTACTACAGGGTACGGGGTGGATACGCAGTATTTT. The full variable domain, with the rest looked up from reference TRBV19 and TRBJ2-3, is DGGITQSPKYLFRKEGQNVTLSCEQNLNHDAMYWYRQDPGQGLRLIYYSQIVNDFQKGDIAEGYSVSREKKESFPLTVTSAQKNPTAFYLCATTTGYGVDTQYFGPGTRLTVL.

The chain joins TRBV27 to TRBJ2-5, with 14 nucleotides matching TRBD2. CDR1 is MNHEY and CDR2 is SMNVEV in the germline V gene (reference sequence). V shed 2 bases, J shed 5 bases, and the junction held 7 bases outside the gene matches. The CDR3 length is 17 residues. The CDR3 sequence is CASSLQGGLAGAETQYF. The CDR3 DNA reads TGTGCCAGCAGTTTACAAGGGGGACTAGCGGGAGCCGAGACCCAGTACTTC.

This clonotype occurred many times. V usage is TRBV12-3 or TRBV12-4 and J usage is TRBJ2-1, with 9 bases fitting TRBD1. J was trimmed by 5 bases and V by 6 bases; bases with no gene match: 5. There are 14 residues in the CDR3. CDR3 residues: CASRDRGFHNEQFF. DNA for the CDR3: TGTGCCAGCAGGGACAGGGGTTTCCACAATGAGCAGTTCTTC.

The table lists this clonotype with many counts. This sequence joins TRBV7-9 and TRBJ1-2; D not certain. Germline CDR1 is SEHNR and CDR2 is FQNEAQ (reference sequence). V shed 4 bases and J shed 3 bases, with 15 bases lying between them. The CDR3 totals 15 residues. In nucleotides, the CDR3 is TGTGCCAGCAGCTACCGGACGGCCTACGACTATGGCTACACCTTC. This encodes CASSYRTAYDYGYTF.

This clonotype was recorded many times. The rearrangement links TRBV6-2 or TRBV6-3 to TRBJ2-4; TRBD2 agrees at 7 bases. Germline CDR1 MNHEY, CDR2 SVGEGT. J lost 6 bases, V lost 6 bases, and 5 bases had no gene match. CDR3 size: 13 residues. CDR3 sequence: CASRTSSVNIQYF. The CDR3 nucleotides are TGTGCCAGCAGGACTAGCTCGGTAAACATTCAGTACTTC.

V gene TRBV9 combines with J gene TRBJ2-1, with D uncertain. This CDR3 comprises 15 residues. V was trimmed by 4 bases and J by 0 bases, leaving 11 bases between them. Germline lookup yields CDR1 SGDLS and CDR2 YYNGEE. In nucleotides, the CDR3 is TGTGCCAGCAGCTTGTCCCCCAGCTCCTACAATGAGCAGTTCTTC. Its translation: CASSLSPSSYNEQFF.

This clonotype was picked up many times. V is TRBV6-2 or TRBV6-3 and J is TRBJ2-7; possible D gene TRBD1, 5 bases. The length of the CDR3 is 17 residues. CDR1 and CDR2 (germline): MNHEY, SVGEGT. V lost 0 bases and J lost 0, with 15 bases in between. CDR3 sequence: CASSYSGGARLSYEQYV. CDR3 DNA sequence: TGTGCCAGCAGTTACTCTGGTGGGGCACGGCTCTCCTACGAGCAGTACGTC.

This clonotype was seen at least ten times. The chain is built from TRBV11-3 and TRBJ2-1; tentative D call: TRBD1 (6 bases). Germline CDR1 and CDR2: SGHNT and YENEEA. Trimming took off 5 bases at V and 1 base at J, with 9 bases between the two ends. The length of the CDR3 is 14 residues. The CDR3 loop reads CASSKQGSYNEQFF. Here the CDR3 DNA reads TGTGCCAGCAGCAAACAGGGTTCCTACAATGAGCAGTTCTTC.

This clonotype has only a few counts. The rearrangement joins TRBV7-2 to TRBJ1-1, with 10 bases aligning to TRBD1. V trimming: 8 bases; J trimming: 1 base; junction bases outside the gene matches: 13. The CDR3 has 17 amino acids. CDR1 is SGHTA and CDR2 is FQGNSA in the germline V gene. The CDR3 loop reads CASGNRDRGRANTEAFF. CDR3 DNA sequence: TGTGCCAGCGGGAACCGGGACAGGGGCCGGGCGAACACTGAAGCTTTCTTT.

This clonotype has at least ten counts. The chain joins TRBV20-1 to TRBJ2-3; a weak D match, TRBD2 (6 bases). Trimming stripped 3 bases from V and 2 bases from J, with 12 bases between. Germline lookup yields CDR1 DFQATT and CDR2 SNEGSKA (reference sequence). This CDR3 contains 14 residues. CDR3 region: CSASGGRLTDTQYF. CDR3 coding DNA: TGCAGTGCTAGTGGGGGGAGACTCACAGATACGCAGTATTTT.

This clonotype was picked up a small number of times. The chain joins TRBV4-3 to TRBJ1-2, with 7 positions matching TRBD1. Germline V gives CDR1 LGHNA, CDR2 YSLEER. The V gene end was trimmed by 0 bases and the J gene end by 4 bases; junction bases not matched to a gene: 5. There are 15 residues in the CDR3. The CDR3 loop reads CASSQEGTEFYGYTF. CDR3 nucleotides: TGCGCCAGCAGCCAAGAAGGGACAGAATTCTATGGCTACACCTTC.

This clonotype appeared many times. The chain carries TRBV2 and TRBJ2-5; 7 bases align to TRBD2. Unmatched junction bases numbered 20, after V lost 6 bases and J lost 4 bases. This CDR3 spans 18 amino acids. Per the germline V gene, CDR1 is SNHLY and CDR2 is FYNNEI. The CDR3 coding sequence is TGTGCCAGCAGCTCAACTTTACGACTAGCAGCTGGGAGAGAGACCCAGTACTTC. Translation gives CASSSTLRLAAGRETQYF. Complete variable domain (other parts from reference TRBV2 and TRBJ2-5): EPEVTQTPSHQVTQMGQEVILRCVPISNHLYFYWYRQILGQKVEFLVSFYNNEISEKSEIFDDQFSVERPDGSNFTLKIRSTKLEDSAMYFCASSSTLRLAAGRETQYFGPGTRLLVL.

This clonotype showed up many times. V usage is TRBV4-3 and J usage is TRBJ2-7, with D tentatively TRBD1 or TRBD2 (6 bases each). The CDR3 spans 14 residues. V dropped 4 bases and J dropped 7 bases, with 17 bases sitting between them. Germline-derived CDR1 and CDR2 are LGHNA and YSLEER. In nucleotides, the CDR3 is TGCGCCAGCAGCCCTGGGGCAGGGGCGGGAGAGCAGTACGTC. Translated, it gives CASSPGAGAGEQYV.